What follows are 20 T cell receptor beta chains derived from one specimen sequenced in a study of shared clonotypes between healthy human individuals. The protocol was immunoSEQ multiplex PCR, while the TCRdb copy is restricted to in-frame clones and leaves out a portion. The sample consists of 630,000 or so clones, 98% of them appearing once. Naive CD8 cells comprised CD45RO-negative, CCR7-positively selected cells, excluding terminally differentiated effector memory CD45RA+ cells. Material: naive CD8+ T cells sorted from blood. Source of these receptors: a man aged 25-45 years in good health.

The chain joins TRBV2 to TRBJ2-7; the D gene is possibly TRBD2 (6 bases). V shed 8 bases and J shed 2 bases, with 13 bases lying between them. Per germline, CDR1 SNHLY and CDR2 FYNNEI. The CDR3 loop spans 13 amino acids. CDR3 nucleotide sequence: TGTGCCAGCCGGGGCGGGATAACCTACGAGCAGTACTTC. This gives the protein CASRGGITYEQYF.

Turning to this clone: This specimen includes other DNA sequences encoding the same CDR3. The chain has TRBV9 and TRBJ2-2; D is ambiguous. CDR1 SGDLS and CDR2 YYNGEE come from the germline V gene. V lost 0 bases and J 4 bases, leaving 1 base between the germline ends. The CDR3 extends over 12 amino acids. CDR3 in DNA: TGTGCCAGCAGCGTAGCCACCGGGGAGCTGTTTTTT. The encoded protein is CASSVATGELFF.

The chain recombines TRBV27 with TRBJ2-7; unclear D gene. The V and J ends lost 5 bases and 2 bases respectively, with 13 bases between them. The CDR3 is made up of 14 amino acids. Germline V gene data show CDR1 as MNHEY and CDR2 as SMNVEV (reference sequence). In DNA form, the CDR3 reads TGTGCCAGCAGTGTCCCCTCGTCCCCCTACGAGCAGTACTTC. Protein: CASSVPSSPYEQYF.

This chain joins TRBV11-2 and TRBJ2-3; 10 nucleotides align to TRBD2. Germline V CDR1 and CDR2: SGHAT, FQNNGV. The CDR3 length is 17 residues. Trimming cost V 2 bases and J 2 bases; bases outside gene matches: 7. CDR3 coding DNA: TGTGCCAGCAGCTTAAGGGCTAGCGGGAGTCCCACAGATACGCAGTATTTT. It encodes CASSLRASGSPTDTQYF. Looking up the rest from reference TRBV11-2 and TRBJ2-3 gives the full variable domain: EAGVAQSPRYKIIEKRQSVAFWCNPISGHATLYWYQQILGQGPKLLIQFQNNGVVDDSQLPKDRFSAERLKGVDSTLKIQPAKLEDSAVYLCASSLRASGSPTDTQYFGPGTRLTVL.

This chain connects TRBV29-1 to TRBJ1-1; D might be TRBD1 (6 bases). Trimming cost V 6 bases and J 9 bases, with 14 bases left between them. The CDR3 length is 11 residues. Per germline, CDR1 SQVTM and CDR2 ANQGSEA. Written as DNA, the CDR3 is TGCAGCGTGAACAGGGTAACTCAAGCTTTCTTT. Amino acids: CSVNRVTQAFF.

This chain joins TRBV11-2 and TRBJ2-3, with TRBD2 matching over 11 bases. Germline trimming cut 6 bases from V and 0 bases from J; bases unmatched to any gene: 8. Germline CDR1 reads SGHAT; CDR2 reads FQNNGV. The CDR3 length is 17 residues. This CDR3 is CASRRSSSGRSTDTQYF. In nucleotides, the CDR3 is TGTGCCAGCAGGCGAAGTTCTAGCGGGAGGAGCACAGATACGCAGTATTTT.

The chain couples TRBV15 to TRBJ2-3; D remains ambiguous. The CDR3 consists of 16 residues. From germline, CDR1 is LNHNV and CDR2 YYDKDF (reference sequence). V lost 5 bases to trimming and J lost 3 bases, with 18 bases between them. DNA for the CDR3: TGTGCCACCAGCCCTCCTGAGGCCAAAGGAACAGATACGCAGTATTTT. Amino acids: CATSPPEAKGTDTQYF.

This chain uses TRBV10-1 with TRBJ1-1, with D possibly matching TRBD1 (6 bases). CDR1 is WNHNN, CDR2 SYGVQD, per germline (reference sequence). V dropped 5 bases and J dropped 1 base, with 14 bases sitting between them. There are 15 residues in the CDR3. CDR3 sequence reads: CASSKNRDSNTEAFF. CDR3 sequence (DNA): TGCGCCAGCAGTAAAAACAGGGATTCGAACACTGAAGCTTTCTTT.

J is TRBJ2-7 and V is TRBV28, with 12 bases matching TRBD2. Germline V gene sequence: CDR1 MDHEN, CDR2 SYDVKM. J gave up 4 bases and V 5 bases, and 12 bases lay outside the gene matches. The CDR3 length is 17 residues. The CDR3 protein is CASSPAPRLAGDYEQYF. The DNA of the CDR3 is TGTGCCAGCAGTCCCGCCCCCCGACTAGCGGGAGATTACGAGCAGTACTTC.

The gene calls are TRBV9 and TRBJ2-1; 7 nucleotides agree with TRBD2. The CDR3 covers 15 residues. V was pared by 2 bases and J by 6 bases, with 8 bases of the junction left unmatched. Germline V gene sequence: CDR1 SGDLS, CDR2 YYNGEE. CDR3 sequence: CASSVGGSAINEQFF. CDR3 nucleotides: TGTGCCAGCAGCGTGGGCGGGAGTGCCATCAATGAGCAGTTCTTC.

V and J are TRBV15 and TRBJ2-7, with TRBD2 identical over 10 bases. CDR3 size: 17 residues. Germline CDR1 and CDR2: LNHNV and YYDKDF (reference sequence). V gave up 0 bases and J gave up 3 bases; unmatched junction bases: 8. The CDR3 coding sequence is TGTGCCACCAGCAGAGATCTCGGGTCTAGCGGGAGCTACGAGCAGTACTTC. Translated: CATSRDLGSSGSYEQYF.

This chain links TRBV4-1 with TRBJ1-5; D remains ambiguous. The germline gives CDR1 MGHRA, CDR2 YSYEKL. There are 13 residues in the CDR3. V shed 3 bases and J shed 4 bases, with 7 bases lying between them. The CDR3 here is CASSHTMNQPQHF. DNA of the CDR3: TGCGCCAGCAGCCATACGATGAATCAGCCCCAGCATTTT.

The chain recombines TRBV6-5 with TRBJ2-6; D is ambiguous. CDR1 and CDR2 from the germline V gene are MNHEY and SVGAGI. The CDR3 contains 16 residues. The V and J ends lost 2 bases and 0 bases respectively, with 8 bases between them. CDR3 sequence (DNA): TGTGCCAGCAGTTACAGGAGCAGCTCTGGGGCCAACGTCCTGACTTTC. Amino acid sequence: CASSYRSSSGANVLTF.

This sequence joins TRBV14 and TRBJ2-1; D may be TRBD2 (5 bases). Germline CDR1 reads SGHDN; CDR2 reads FVKESK. Between the trimmed V and J ends, which lost 1 base and 4 bases, there was a span of 14 bases. This CDR3 region has 16 residues. Written as DNA, the CDR3 is TGTGCCAGCAGCCAAGTGGGCCTAGCACAGTACAATGAGCAGTTCTTC. It encodes CASSQVGLAQYNEQFF.

The V call is TRBV25-1, the J call TRBJ2-2; 10 positions match TRBD1. Trimming at V came to 2 bases and at J to 5 bases, leaving 5 bases not matched to a gene. The CDR3 extends over 16 amino acids. The germline CDR1 and CDR2 sequences are MGHDK and SYGVNS. CDR3 nucleotides: TGTGCCAGCAGTGAAGTTTGGGGACAGGGGACCGGGGAGCTGTTTTTT. It translates to CASSEVWGQGTGELFF.

The V call is TRBV6-6, the J call TRBJ2-7, with 7 positions matching TRBD2. The CDR3 loop spans 15 amino acids. With 0 bases clipped from V and 0 bases from J, the junction kept 2 bases outside the gene matches. Germline V gives CDR1 MNHNY, CDR2 SVGAGI (reference sequence). This CDR3 is CASSYSGTTSYEQYF. CDR3 DNA sequence: TGTGCCAGCAGTTACTCCGGGACTACCTCCTACGAGCAGTACTTC.

J is TRBJ2-3 and V is TRBV27; no clear D gene. Trimming shortened V by 3 bases and J by 0 bases, and 13 bases separated the two germline ends. This CDR3 has 16 residues. Germline CDR1 MNHEY, CDR2 SMNVEV (reference sequence). The CDR3 bases are TGTGCCAGCAGTTTGATAAGATCATTTAGCACAGATACGCAGTATTTT. It yields the protein CASSLIRSFSTDTQYF.

The CDR3 loop is CASSVGFVTSGAGANVLTF. The CDR3 DNA follows: TGTGCCAGCAGCGTAGGTTTTGTGACTAGCGGGGCTGGGGCCAACGTCCTGACTTTC. The chain is built from TRBV9 and TRBJ2-6; 11 bases are a match to TRBD2. Germline V CDR1 and CDR2: SGDLS, YYNGEE. The J segment lost 2 bases and the V segment lost 0 bases, leaving 7 bases of the junction unmatched. The CDR3 is 19 residues long. The variable domain in full, completed from reference TRBV9 and TRBJ2-6, reads DSGVTQTPKHLITATGQRVTLRCSPRSGDLSVYWYQQSLDQGLQFLIQYYNGEERAKGNILERFSAQQFPDLHSELNLSSLELGDSALYFCASSVGFVTSGAGANVLTFGAGSRLTVL.

The chain links TRBV7-6 to TRBJ2-5; weak D call: TRBD1 (6 bases). This CDR3 has 15 amino acids. Trimming took 5 bases from V and 2 from J, leaving 15 bases between them. Germline loops: CDR1 SGHVS, CDR2 FNYEAQ. CDR3 residues: CASSNAGDVQETQYF. For the CDR3, the DNA is TGTGCCAGCAGCAACGCAGGGGATGTACAAGAGACCCAGTACTTC.

The chain couples TRBV7-9 to TRBJ2-2, with 9 positions matching TRBD1. The CDR3 has 16 residues. CDR1 SEHNR and CDR2 FQNEAQ come from the germline V gene (reference sequence). Trimming took 5 bases from V and 4 from J; bases not matched to a gene: 8. The CDR3 is CASSPNRGLGTGELFF. The CDR3 coding sequence is TGTGCCAGCAGCCCCAACAGGGGGCTGGGCACCGGGGAGCTGTTTTTT.